The clone carrying this T cell receptor beta chain came up once. The data originate from a study of blood T cells in healthy people across ages. The second PCR ran about 6 to 12 cycles with a sample-barcoded 5' primer and J-beta primers. With 12 random nucleotides, a template-switch adaptor tagged each individual cDNA molecule. MiXCR, applied by TCRdb to the 5' RACE reads, yields one record per CDR3 protein. The repertoire consists of about 1.1 million distinct CDR3 sequences, with roughly two fifths occurring once and the leading ten covering about an eighth. Germline V gene sequence: CDR1 SGHKS, CDR2 YYEKEE (reference sequence). The CDR3 has 15 amino acids. The V end was cut by 1 base, the J end by 5 bases, with 15 bases between.

The clonotype was recovered from a man younger than 35 in good health. The chain carries TRBV5-5 and TRBJ1-1; TRBD1 might be the D (5 bases). Sequenced input: blood. The CDR3 DNA reads TGTGCCAGCAGCTTGACCACCGGAGGGGTGACTGAAGCTTTCTTT. Its protein is CASSLTTGGVTEAFF.